This T cell receptor beta chain derives from a study of blood T cell repertoires in COVID-19. At the level of the study: The origin of the acute and convalescent COVID-19 samples was the United States, Italy and Spain. Sample material is recorded as cDNA or gDNA derived from T cells, B-cell-depleted T cells, or PBMCs.

This CDR3 is 14 amino acids long. Germline V lookup: CDR1 LNHNV, CDR2 YYDKDF (reference sequence). V shed 4 bases, J shed 9 bases, and the junction held 8 bases outside the gene matches. Source study methods: By means of reference gene primer amplification, nucleated cell counts were estimated. Data came from immunoSEQ multiplex PCR; TCRdb stores just in-frame clones and leaves some out. V and J calls and clone size follow that table, whereas D and trimming were derived from the DNA. The table shows about 290,000 clones, with just under 85% occurring only once. The clonotype was recovered from a woman aged 50 to 60 with active or convalescent COVID-19. The gene calls are TRBV15 and TRBJ2-1; 8 positions match TRBD1. Sequenced: peripheral blood. CDR3 coding DNA: TGTGCCACCAGCACCTCAGGGGGCTGGGTTGAGCAGTTCTTC. Residues: CATSTSGGWVEQFF. The full variable domain, in which reference TRBV15 and TRBJ2-1 provide the parts outside the CDR3, is DAMVIQNPRYQVTQFGKPVTLSCSQTLNHNVMYWYQQKSSQAPKLLFHYYDKDFNNEADTPDNFQSRRPNTSFCFLDIRSPGLGDTAMYLCATSTSGGWVEQFFGPGTRLTVL.